The 7 T cell receptor beta chains reported below all come from one sample, sequenced in a study of identifying expanded T cells in peripheral blood. The data were produced by immunoSEQ multiplex PCR, yet TCRdb's version contains in-frame clones alone and is incomplete. The sample contains roughly 63,000 clones, approximately 80% of which appear only once. The specimen sequenced was blood. Receptor source: a person aged 18 to 70 in good health.

The V gene is TRBV6-1, the J gene TRBJ2-1; D unclear. Germline CDR1 and CDR2: MNHNS and SASEGT. The CDR3 runs 13 residues. With 2 bases removed from V and 4 bases from J, the gap between germline ends came to 6 bases. CDR3 loop: CASSEPVYNEQFF. The CDR3 coding sequence is TGTGCCAGCAGTGAACCCGTTTACAATGAGCAGTTCTTC.

The J gene is TRBJ2-7, the V gene TRBV7-2; D is uncertain. Trimming left V 1 base short and J 2 bases short, with 6 bases between. Germline V gene data show CDR1 as SGHTA and CDR2 as FQGNSA. The CDR3 covers 13 residues. Here the CDR3 reads CASSLVSPYEQYF. CDR3 DNA sequence: TGTGCCAGCAGCTTAGTTTCGCCCTACGAGCAGTACTTC. Supplemented by reference TRBV7-2 and TRBJ2-7, the full variable domain reads GAGVSQSPSNKVTEKGKDVELRCDPISGHTALYWYRQSLGQGLEFLIYFQGNSAPDKSGLPSDRFSAERTGGSVSTLTIQRTQQEDSAVYLCASSLVSPYEQYFGPGTRLTVT.

The chain couples TRBV6-4 to TRBJ2-3, with 11 positions matching TRBD1. V lost 6 bases, J lost 5 bases, and 7 bases stayed unmatched. This CDR3 contains 15 residues. Germline CDR1 MRHNA, CDR2 SNTAGT. CDR3 region: CASSAGQGAGDTQYF. CDR3 coding DNA: TGTGCCAGCAGCGCAGGACAGGGGGCGGGAGATACGCAGTATTTT.

This rearrangement joins TRBV11-3 to TRBJ2-6; D perhaps matches TRBD1 (6 bases). Germline CDR1 SGHNT, CDR2 YENEEA. Trimming left V 0 bases short and J 2 bases short, with 11 bases between. This CDR3 contains 17 residues. Here the CDR3 reads CASSLDRQGPGANVLTF. The CDR3 region has the DNA TGTGCCAGCAGCTTAGATCGCCAGGGGCCTGGGGCCAACGTCCTGACTTTC.

The chain has TRBV2 and TRBJ2-4; maybe TRBD1 (6 bases). Trimming took off 1 base at V and 1 base at J, with 20 bases between the two ends. Germline values: CDR1 SNHLY, CDR2 FYNNEI. This CDR3 has 19 amino acids. CDR3 sequence (DNA): TGTGCCAGCAGTGAAGAAGCCGCACTAGTCCAGGGGGCCAAAAACATTCAGTACTTC. Its protein is CASSEEAALVQGAKNIQYF. Using reference TRBV2 and TRBJ2-4 for the parts outside the CDR3, the full variable domain is EPEVTQTPSHQVTQMGQEVILRCVPISNHLYFYWYRQILGQKVEFLVSFYNNEISEKSEIFDDQFSVERPDGSNFTLKIRSTKLEDSAMYFCASSEEAALVQGAKNIQYFGAGTRLSVL.

The chain uses TRBV4-3 and TRBJ2-2; 10 bases fit TRBD2. Germline loops: CDR1 LGHNA, CDR2 YSLEER. J gave up 6 bases and V 4 bases, and 5 bases lay outside the gene matches. The CDR3 totals 15 residues. DNA for the CDR3: TGCGCCAGCAGCCTTGGACTAGCGGATGCCGGGGAGCTGTTTTTT. This sequence encodes CASSLGLADAGELFF.

The genes are TRBV5-1 and TRBJ1-2; D gene uncertain. V gave up 0 bases and J gave up 8 bases, with 11 bases separating them. From germline, CDR1 is SGHRS and CDR2 YFSETQ. CDR3 length equals 13 residues. The CDR3 sequence is CASSLEGLGGYTF. The CDR3 DNA is TGCGCCAGCAGCTTGGAAGGTCTAGGGGGCTACACCTTC.